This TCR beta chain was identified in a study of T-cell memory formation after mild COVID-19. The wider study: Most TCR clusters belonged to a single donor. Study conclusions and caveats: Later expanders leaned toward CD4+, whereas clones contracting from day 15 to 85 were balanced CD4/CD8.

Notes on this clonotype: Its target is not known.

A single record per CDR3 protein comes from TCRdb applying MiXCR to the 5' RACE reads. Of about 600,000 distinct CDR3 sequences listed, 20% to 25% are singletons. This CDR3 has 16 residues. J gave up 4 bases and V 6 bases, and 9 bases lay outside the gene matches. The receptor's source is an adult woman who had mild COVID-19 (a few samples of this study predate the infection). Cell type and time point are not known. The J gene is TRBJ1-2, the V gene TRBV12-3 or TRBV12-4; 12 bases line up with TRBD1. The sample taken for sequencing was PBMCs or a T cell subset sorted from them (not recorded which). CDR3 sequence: CASRAGTGGRGYGYTF. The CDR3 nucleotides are TGTGCCAGCAGGGCCGGGACAGGGGGCAGAGGCTATGGCTACACCTTC.